Sequencing of this T cell receptor beta chain was carried out in a study of CD8+CD57+ T cells in acquired aplastic anemia. Whole-study context: DNA per sorted CD4+ or CD8+ sample ranged roughly 0.19 to 30 ug, averaging roughly 3.3 ug. The study's findings and limits: Patients and controls were not found to differ significantly in CD8+ Simpson's diversity.

Patients chosen for sequencing had CD8+CD57+ cells that had expanded, as shown by flow cytometry. Patient blood was sampled before any therapy had been received. About this clonotype itself: The antigen is unknown.

Genomic DNA, serving as template, underwent TCR beta VDJ and CDR3 profiling. TCRdb used MiXCR to reprocess the reads, holding one entry per CDR3 protein. The sample holds about 180,000 distinct CDR3 sequences, around half seen once. Sequenced: sorted CD4+, CD8+, or CD8+CD57+ T cells (not recorded which) from PBMCs. The receptor was isolated from a human donor with aplastic anemia.

DNA of the CDR3: TGCGCCAGCAGACCCGACAGGGGAATAACTGAAGCTTTCTTT. It yields the protein CASRPDRGITEAFF. V and J are TRBV5-1 and TRBJ1-1, with TRBD1 identical over 8 bases. This CDR3 region has 14 residues. The trim removed 5 bases at V and 5 bases at J, leaving 8 bases unmatched. CDR1 and CDR2 (germline): SGHRS, YFSETQ.